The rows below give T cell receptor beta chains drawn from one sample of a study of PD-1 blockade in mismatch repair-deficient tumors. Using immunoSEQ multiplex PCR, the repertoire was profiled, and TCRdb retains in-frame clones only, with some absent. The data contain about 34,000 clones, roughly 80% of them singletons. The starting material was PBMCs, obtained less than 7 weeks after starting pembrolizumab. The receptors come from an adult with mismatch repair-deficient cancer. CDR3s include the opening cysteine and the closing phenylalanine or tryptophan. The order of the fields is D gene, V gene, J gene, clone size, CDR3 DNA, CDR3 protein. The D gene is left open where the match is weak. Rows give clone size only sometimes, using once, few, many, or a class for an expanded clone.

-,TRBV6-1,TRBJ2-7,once,TGTGCCAGCAACCGGACTCCGGGGTACGAGCAGTACTTC,CASNRTPGYEQYF
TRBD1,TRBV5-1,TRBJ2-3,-,TGCGCCAGCAGCTTGGGACAGGGGGCTGCAGATACGCAGTATTTT,CASSLGQGAADTQYF
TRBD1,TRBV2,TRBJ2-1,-,TGTGCCAGCAGTGACTTGGTCAGGGGGACAGGTGAGCAGTTCTTC,CASSDLVRGTGEQFF
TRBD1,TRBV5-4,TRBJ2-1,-,TGTGCCAGCAGCCCACCAGGGGGTGAGCAGTTCTTC,CASSPPGGEQFF
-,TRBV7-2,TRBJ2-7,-,TGTGCCAGCAGCTTCGTAGGGGGACATACTACCTACGAGCAGTACTTC,CASSFVGGHTTYEQYF
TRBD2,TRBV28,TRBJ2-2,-,TGTGCCAGCAGTCCCCGGACTAGCGGGAGGGAGGTCGGGGAGCTGTTTTTT,CASSPRTSGREVGELFF
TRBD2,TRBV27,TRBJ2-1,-,TGTGCCAGCAGAAGGGCGGGGGGGAATGAGCAGTTCTTC,CASRRAGGNEQFF
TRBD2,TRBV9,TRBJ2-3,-,TGTGCCAGCAGCGTCCTAGCGGGAGTACGGACAGATACGCAGTATTTT,CASSVLAGVRTDTQYF
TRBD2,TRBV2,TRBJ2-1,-,TGTGCCAGCTTCGGGACTAGCGGGAGCTCCTACAATGAGCAGTTCTTC,CASFGTSGSSYNEQFF
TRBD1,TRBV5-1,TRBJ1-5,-,TGCGCCAGCAGCCAGCTGGGACAGGGCGAACCCCAGCATTTT,CASSQLGQGEPQHF
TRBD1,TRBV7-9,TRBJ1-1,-,TGTGCCAGCAGCCCCAGACAGGGGAACACTGAAGCTTTCTTT,CASSPRQGNTEAFF
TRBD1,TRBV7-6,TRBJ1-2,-,TGTGCCAGCAGCTTAGCGGGGACAGTGGGGACCTATGGCTACACCTTC,CASSLAGTVGTYGYTF
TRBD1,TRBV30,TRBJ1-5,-,TGTGCCTGGAGTGTACCGGGTAATAACAGGGGGCGGCCCCAGCATTTT,CAWSVPGNNRGRPQHF
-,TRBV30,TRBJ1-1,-,TGTGCCTGGAGTGTACAGTTTTCGGGAGGCGGAGGGGGCACTGAAGCTTTCTTT,CAWSVQFSGGGGGTEAFF
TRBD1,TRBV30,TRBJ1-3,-,TGTGCCTGGACCCTAGGACAGGGCTCTGGAAACACCATATATTTT,CAWTLGQGSGNTIYF
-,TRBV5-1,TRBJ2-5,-,TGCGCCAGCAGCTTGTATACAGGGGGAGGGGAAGAGACCCAGTACTTC,CASSLYTGGGEETQYF
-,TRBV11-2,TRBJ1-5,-,TGTGCCAGCAGCCAAGGGCACAGGGCTAGCAATCAGCCCCAGCATTTT,CASSQGHRASNQPQHF
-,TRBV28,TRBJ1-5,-,TGTGCCAGCAGTTTTTCCCCGCCCAGTGATCAGCCCCAGCATTTT,CASSFSPPSDQPQHF
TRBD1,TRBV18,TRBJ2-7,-,TGTGCCAGCTCACCAGAAGGGTTAGGACAGGGCCATACCGATCCCTACGAGCAGTACTTC,CASSPEGLGQGHTDPYEQYF
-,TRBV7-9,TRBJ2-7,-,TGTGCCAGCAGCTTAGCCCAGGGCCCCTACGAGCAGTACTTC,CASSLAQGPYEQYF
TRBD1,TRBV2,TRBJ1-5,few,TGTGCCAGCAGTCCCGACAGGGTCATCTCATGGGGTCAGCCCCAGCATTTT,CASSPDRVISWGQPQHF
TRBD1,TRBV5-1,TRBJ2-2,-,TGCGCCAGCCACCAACAGGGGGATATCGGCACCGGGGAGCTGTTTTTT,CASHQQGDIGTGELFF
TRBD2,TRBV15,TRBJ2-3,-,TGTGCCACCAGCGACCCTAACGGGCTAGCGGGGGGCACAGATACGCAGTATTTT,CATSDPNGLAGGTDTQYF
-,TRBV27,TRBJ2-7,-,TGTGCCAGCAGTCCCCTATGGGAGACCTCCTACGAGCAGTACTTC,CASSPLWETSYEQYF
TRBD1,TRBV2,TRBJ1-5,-,TGTGCCAGCTCCGGGACAGGAGAGAATCAGCCCCAGCATTTT,CASSGTGENQPQHF
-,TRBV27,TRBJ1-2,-,TGTGCCAGCAGGTCGACGGGAACTGGTGGCTACACCTTC,CASRSTGTGGYTF
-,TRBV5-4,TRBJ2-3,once,TGTGCCAGCAGCTGGCCGGACAGTCTCTCTAGCACAGATACGCAGTATTTT,CASSWPDSLSSTDTQYF
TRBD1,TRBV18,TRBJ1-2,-,TGTGCCAGCTCACCTCCCGGGACAGGGGGCAACTATGGCTACACCTTC,CASSPPGTGGNYGYTF
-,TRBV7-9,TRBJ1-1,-,TGTGCCAGCAGCTCCCGGGGGGAGACTGAAGCTTTCTTT,CASSSRGETEAFF
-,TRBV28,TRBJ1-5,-,TGTGCCAGCAGTTTTTCCCCAGGGGAAGGTTCGGGCAATCAGCCCCAGCATTTT,CASSFSPGEGSGNQPQHF
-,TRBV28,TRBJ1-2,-,TGTGCCAGCAGTCCGGAGCGCTATGGCTACACCTTC,CASSPERYGYTF
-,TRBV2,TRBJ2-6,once,TGTGCCAGCACCAGGGTTAGGACTGGGGCCAACGTCCTGACTTTC,CASTRVRTGANVLTF
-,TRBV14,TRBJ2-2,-,TGTGCCAGCAGCCAAGCAGGGTACACCGGGGAGCTGTTTTTT,CASSQAGYTGELFF
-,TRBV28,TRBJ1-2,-,TGTGCCAGCAGTGTACAGGGAGACTATGGCTACACCTTC,CASSVQGDYGYTF
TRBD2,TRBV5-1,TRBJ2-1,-,TGCGCCAGCAGCTTCACAGCGGGAGTCAATGAGCAGTTCTTC,CASSFTAGVNEQFF
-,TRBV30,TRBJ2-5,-,TGTGCCTGGAATGGGGGAGGGGGCCAAGAGACCCAGTACTTC,CAWNGGGGQETQYF
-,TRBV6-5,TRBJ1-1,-,TGTGCCAGCAGCCCACACCGGGTAATGAACACTGAAGCTTTCTTT,CASSPHRVMNTEAFF
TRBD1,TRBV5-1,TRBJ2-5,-,TGCGCCAGCACCCGGACAGGGTTCGCTCAAGAGACCCAGTACTTC,CASTRTGFAQETQYF
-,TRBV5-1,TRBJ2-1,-,TGCGCCAGCAGCTTGGACAGGTACAATGAGCAGTTCTTC,CASSLDRYNEQFF
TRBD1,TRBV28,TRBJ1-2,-,TGTGCCAGCAGCGCGACAGGGGACTACTATGGCTACACCTTC,CASSATGDYYGYTF
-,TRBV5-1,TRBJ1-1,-,TGCGCCAGCAGCCCTGAGGCAGCGAACACTGAAGCTTTCTTT,CASSPEAANTEAFF
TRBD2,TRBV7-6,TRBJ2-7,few,TGTGCCAGCAGCTTAGCTAGCGGGAGTTCCGAGCAGTACTTC,CASSLASGSSEQYF
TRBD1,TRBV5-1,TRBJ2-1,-,TGCGCCAGCAGCTTGGCCGGACAGGGTGTTGGTGAGCAGTTCTTC,CASSLAGQGVGEQFF